The 23 T cell receptor beta chains in this list originate from one sample, sequenced in a study of shared clonotypes between healthy human individuals. Assay: immunoSEQ multiplex PCR; the TCRdb copy retains only in-frame clones and omits some. The sample shows around 700,000 clones, roughly 70% of them seen only once. Sequenced input: memory CD4+ T cells sorted from blood. The subset here: CD45RA-negative fraction. The origin of the receptors is a woman aged 25 to 39 in good health.

In its sample, this clone was seen a few times. This chain's CDR3 is CASTSAGLLNEKLFF. CDR3 nucleotide sequence: TGTGCCAGCACTTCCGCGGGACTCCTTAATGAAAAACTGTTTTTT. The chain combines TRBV27 with TRBJ1-4; a weak D match, TRBD1 (5 bases). Germline V gene lookup returns CDR1 MNHEY and CDR2 SMNVEV (reference sequence). The V and J ends lost 7 bases and 4 bases respectively, with 16 bases between them. The CDR3 runs to 15 residues.

The V and J genes are TRBV5-1 and TRBJ1-1; no definite D call. V lost 0 bases to trimming and J lost 1 base, with 7 bases between them. CDR3 length equals 14 residues. The germline V gene has CDR1 SGHRS and CDR2 YFSETQ. CDR3 amino acids: CASSLAGQNTEAFF. In nucleotides, the CDR3 is TGCGCCAGCAGCTTGGCCGGGCAGAACACTGAAGCTTTCTTT.

V and J are TRBV10-3 and TRBJ1-5; 9 bases are a match to TRBD1. Germline assignment: CDR1 ENHRY and CDR2 SYGVKD. V was clipped by 5 bases and J by 4 bases; unmatched bases: 6. This CDR3 has 15 amino acids. The CDR3 sequence: CAISPGQGGNQPQHF. The CDR3 bases are TGTGCCATCAGTCCGGGACAGGGCGGGAATCAGCCCCAGCATTTT.

This chain uses TRBV15 with TRBJ2-7, with D possibly being TRBD1 or TRBD2 (6 bases each). CDR1 LNHNV and CDR2 YYDKDF come from the germline V gene (reference sequence). The CDR3 is 16 residues long. V was shortened by 0 bases and J by 1 base, with 13 bases between the two germline ends. The CDR3 nucleotides read TGTGCCACCAGCAGAGAAGGAGGGGGTAGGTCCTACGAGCAGTACTTC. This gives the protein CATSREGGGRSYEQYF.

This clone has a single count. The chain links TRBV7-3 to TRBJ2-1, with 8 bases matching TRBD1. CDR3 length equals 17 residues. Germline V gene data show CDR1 as SGHTA and CDR2 as FQGTGA. J gave up 2 bases and V 0 bases, and 6 bases lay outside the gene matches. CDR3 nucleotides: TGTGCCAGCAGCTTAACCGCGACAGGGGTCACCTACAATGAGCAGTTCTTC. Protein sequence: CASSLTATGVTYNEQFF.

The chain carries TRBV7-3 and TRBJ1-1; no clear D. Germline V gene lookup returns CDR1 SGHTA and CDR2 FQGTGA. Trimming left V 1 base short and J 3 bases short, with 9 bases between. This CDR3 is 14 amino acids long. The CDR3 reads CASSLIAGDTEAFF. Written as DNA, the CDR3 is TGTGCCAGCAGCTTAATCGCCGGGGACACTGAAGCTTTCTTT.

This chain joins TRBV28 and TRBJ2-5, with D perhaps matching TRBD1 (6 bases). The germline CDR1 and CDR2 sequences are MDHEN and SYDVKM. This CDR3 spans 13 amino acids. Deletions cut 5 bases from V and 2 bases from J, with 9 bases between. Here the CDR3 reads CASSPGQQETQYF. CDR3 in DNA: TGTGCCAGCAGTCCCGGACAGCAAGAGACCCAGTACTTC. Filled out from reference TRBV28 and TRBJ2-5, the complete variable domain reads DVKVTQSSRYLVKRTGEKVFLECVQDMDHENMFWYRQDPGLGLRLIYFSYDVKMKEKGDIPEGYSVSREKKERFSLILESASTNQTSMYLCASSPGQQETQYFGPGTRLLVL.

This chain links TRBV30 with TRBJ2-2; D ambiguous. V lost 2 bases and J lost 4, with 11 bases in between. Germline assignment: CDR1 GTSNPN and CDR2 SVGIG (reference sequence). The CDR3 is 14 residues long. CDR3 bases: TGTGCCTGGAGTTCGGGCCGGCTCACCGGGGAGCTGTTTTTT. It codes for CAWSSGRLTGELFF.

V is TRBV5-1 and J is TRBJ2-2, with TRBD1 matching over 11 bases. Germline V lookup: CDR1 SGHRS, CDR2 YFSETQ. After removal of 4 bases from V and 7 bases from J, the junction contained 3 bases not matched to a gene. This CDR3 is built from 14 residues. CDR3 nucleotide sequence: TGCGCCAGCAGCGAGGGACAGGGGGTCGGGGAGCTGTTTTTT. Translating gives CASSEGQGVGELFF. The full variable domain, its missing parts supplied by reference TRBV5-1 and TRBJ2-2, is KAGVTQTPRYLIKTRGQQVTLSCSPISGHRSVSWYQQTPGQGLQFLFEYFSETQRNKGNFPGRFSGRQFSNSRSEMNVSTLELGDSALYLCASSEGQGVGELFFGEGSRLTVL.

This clone was seen only once. The rearrangement joins TRBV29-1 to TRBJ2-7, with TRBD1 matching 9 bases. V gave up 5 bases and J gave up 0 bases; unmatched junction bases: 5. The germline V gene has CDR1 SQVTM and CDR2 ANQGSEA. The CDR3 is made up of 14 amino acids. CDR3 loop: CSVRGQGSSYEQYF. The CDR3 DNA follows: TGCAGCGTTCGGGGACAGGGAAGCTCCTACGAGCAGTACTTC.

Note on this clone: A much larger clone lies a single base off, so this may be a read error. This chain uses TRBV7-6 with TRBJ2-7; D is undetermined. The germline V gene encodes CDR1 SGHVS and CDR2 FNYEAQ. The CDR3 has 11 amino acids. V lost 1 base and J 3 bases, leaving 1 base between the germline ends. As DNA, the CDR3 is TGTGCCAGCAGCTTAGACTACGAGCAGTACTTC. As protein: CASSLDYEQYF.

The rearrangement links TRBV29-1 to TRBJ2-7; D remains ambiguous. This CDR3 region has 14 residues. V lost 2 bases to trimming and J lost 4 bases, with 15 bases between them. Looked up from germline, CDR1 is SQVTM and CDR2 is ANQGSEA. The CDR3 DNA reads TGCAGCGTTGAAAGGATCAAGGGAAAATACGAGCAGTACTTC. As protein: CSVERIKGKYEQYF.

This clone has more than one count but fewer than ten. The genes are TRBV5-8 and TRBJ1-5; D is perhaps TRBD1 (5 bases). The V gene's germline CDR1 is SGHTS and CDR2 YDEGEE. The CDR3 contains 17 residues. The ends were cut back, 0 bases at V and 0 bases at J, with 13 bases in the middle. The CDR3 spells CASSLAGWGSSNQPQHF. Here the CDR3 DNA reads TGTGCCAGCAGCTTGGCAGGGTGGGGCAGTAGCAATCAGCCCCAGCATTTT.

A few counts support this clone. The chain employs TRBV10-1 and TRBJ2-3, with D perhaps TRBD2 (6 bases). The V end lost 4 bases, the J end lost 1 base, and 9 bases lay between the germline ends. The CDR3 is 14 residues long. From germline, CDR1 is WNHNN and CDR2 SYGVQD (reference sequence). The CDR3 loop reads CASSAQRGTDTQYF. The CDR3 bases are TGCGCCAGCAGTGCCCAGCGGGGCACAGATACGCAGTATTTT.

The chain recombines TRBV28 with TRBJ2-7; 10 bases are shared with TRBD2. Germline loops: CDR1 MDHEN, CDR2 SYDVKM. The CDR3 runs 16 residues. V dropped 1 base and J dropped 2; count of bases not matched to a gene: 5. CDR3 bases: TGTGCCAGCAGTTTATCAGGGCTAGCGGGAGCCTACGAGCAGTACTTC. Translation gives CASSLSGLAGAYEQYF.

The chain recombines TRBV6-4 with TRBJ1-1, with 9 bases identical to TRBD1. The germline V gene has CDR1 MRHNA and CDR2 SNTAGT. With V trimmed by 6 bases and J by 10 bases, 12 bases remained unmatched. CDR3 length: 14 residues. In DNA form, the CDR3 reads TGTGCCAGCAGACCGGAACAGGGGGCTCCAAGAGCTTTCTTT. This translates into CASRPEQGAPRAFF.

The gene calls are TRBV7-3 and TRBJ2-3; D is undetermined. Between the trimmed V and J ends, which lost 1 base and 6 bases, there was a span of 8 bases. The CDR3 is 13 amino acids. CDR1 and CDR2 (germline): SGHTA, FQGTGA. The CDR3 protein is CASSLRAADTQYF. The CDR3 nucleotides are TGTGCCAGCAGCTTAAGGGCAGCTGATACGCAGTATTTT. The whole variable domain, remainder taken from reference TRBV7-3 and TRBJ2-3, is GAGVSQTPSNKVTEKGKYVELRCDPISGHTALYWYRQSLGQGPEFLIYFQGTGAADDSGLPNDRFFAVRPEGSVSTLKIQRTERGDSAVYLCASSLRAADTQYFGPGTRLTVL.

The chain carries TRBV18 and TRBJ2-7; either TRBD1 or TRBD2 may fit D (5 bases each). Germline CDR1 is KGHSH and CDR2 is LQKENI. Trimming removed 1 base from V and 3 bases from J, with 10 bases in between. The CDR3 is 14 amino acids. As DNA, the CDR3 is TGTGCCAGCTCACCACGTCGGGACGGCTACGAGCAGTACTTC. The encoded protein is CASSPRRDGYEQYF. Full variable domain (missing parts from reference TRBV18 and TRBJ2-7): NAGVMQNPRHLVRRRGQEARLRCSPMKGHSHVYWYRQLPEEGLKFMVYLQKENIIDESGMPKERFSAEFPKEGPSILRIQQVVRGDSAAYFCASSPRRDGYEQYFGPGTRLTVT.

The CDR3 nucleotides read TGCGCCAGCAGCCAGTCACAGACCAACTATGGCTACACCTTC. Translated, it gives CASSQSQTNYGYTF. The V call is TRBV5-1, the J call TRBJ1-2; D remains ambiguous. The CDR3 sequence is 14 residues long. Germline CDR1 reads SGHRS; CDR2 reads YFSETQ. The germline V and J ends were trimmed by 4 bases and 2 bases, with 12 bases remaining between them.

This sequence joins TRBV6-5 and TRBJ1-1, with D unclear. The length of the CDR3 is 12 residues. Trimming cost V 7 bases and J 3 bases, with 9 bases left between them. CDR1 is MNHEY and CDR2 is SVGAGI in the germline V gene. CDR3 region: CASKQWDTEAFF. As DNA, the CDR3 is TGTGCCAGCAAACAGTGGGACACTGAAGCTTTCTTT.

The chain is built from TRBV6-1 and TRBJ1-1, with unresolved D. Germline CDR1 is MNHNS and CDR2 is SASEGT. The V end was cut by 6 bases, the J end by 0 bases, with 5 bases between. The CDR3 sequence is 12 residues long. CDR3 DNA: TGTGCCAGCAGGGGAGTGAACACTGAAGCTTTCTTT. It specifies CASRGVNTEAFF.

The J gene is TRBJ2-3, the V gene TRBV7-8; D is uncertain. Germline V gene lookup returns CDR1 SGHVS and CDR2 FQNEAQ. The CDR3 totals 12 residues. The ends were cut back, 4 bases at V and 4 bases at J, with 6 bases in the middle. As DNA, the CDR3 is TGTGCCAGCAGCTATCGAGCAGATACGCAGTATTTT. Translated, it gives CASSYRADTQYF.

This sequence joins TRBV9 and TRBJ1-4; 7 nucleotides line up with TRBD1. CDR1 is SGDLS, CDR2 YYNGEE, per germline. Germline trimming cut 0 bases from V and 9 bases from J; bases unmatched to any gene: 11. CDR3 length: 16 residues. The CDR3, as DNA: TGTGCCAGCAGCGTAGGACCCGGGACAGTAGCGCAAAAACTGTTTTTT. This sequence encodes CASSVGPGTVAQKLFF. The entire variable domain, with the rest obtained from reference TRBV9 and TRBJ1-4, is as follows: DSGVTQTPKHLITATGQRVTLRCSPRSGDLSVYWYQQSLDQGLQFLIQYYNGEERAKGNILERFSAQQFPDLHSELNLSSLELGDSALYFCASSVGPGTVAQKLFFGSGTQLSVL.